The rows below give T cell receptor beta chains drawn from one sample of a study of shared clonotypes between healthy human individuals. Libraries were prepared by immunoSEQ multiplex PCR; TCRdb keeps only in-frame clonotypes and omits some of them. The sample shows about 580,000 clones, 98% of them seen only once. What was sequenced was naive CD8+ T cells sorted from blood. The receptor source for this set is a man in his thirties or forties in good health. Both conserved end residues are part of each CDR3. The D gene is left open where the match is weak. Size is stated for part of the rows, as once, few or many counts, or as a class when the clone is expanded.

j_gene,d_gene,abundance,v_gene,CDR3nt,CDR3aa
TRBJ1-3,TRBD1,NA,TRBV9,TGTGCCAGCGACAGGGGAGCTGGAAACACCATATATTTT,CASDRGAGNTIYF
TRBJ2-5,TRBD1,NA,TRBV7-9,TGTGCCAGCAGCTTCTACGGACAGGCCAAGACGTTGGAGACCCAGTACTTC,CASSFYGQAKTLETQYF
TRBJ2-1,TRBD2,NA,TRBV27,TGTGCCAGCAGTTTATTGACTGCTAGCGGTTCCTACAATGAGCAGTTCTTC,CASSLLTASGSYNEQFF
TRBJ2-1,NA,once,TRBV15,TGTGCCACCAGCAGAGTCCCAACAGATCGGAATGAGCAGTTCTTC,CATSRVPTDRNEQFF
TRBJ2-2,NA,NA,TRBV7-2,TGTGCCAGCAGTCCCCGGGGACCCCCGAACACCGGGGAGCTGTTTTTT,CASSPRGPPNTGELFF
TRBJ2-7,TRBD1,once,TRBV9,TGTGCCAGCAGCGCGAATGACAGGGTCTACGCCTACGAGCAGTACTTC,CASSANDRVYAYEQYF
TRBJ2-7,NA,NA,TRBV19,TGTGCCAGCCATGGGGCAAGCTCCTACGAGCAGTACTTC,CASHGASSYEQYF
TRBJ1-2,NA,NA,TRBV19,TGTGCCAGTAGTATTGAAGGGGACCGCTCTAGGGGCTACACCTTC,CASSIEGDRSRGYTF
TRBJ1-4,TRBD1,NA,TRBV6-1,TGTGCCAGCACCCGGAAAAGAAGGGGGCTAGAAAAACTGTTTTTT,CASTRKRRGLEKLFF
TRBJ1-5,NA,NA,TRBV28,TGTGCCAGCATCAGGAGTCGGACAGCGCAGGGTCAGCCCCAGCATTTT,CASIRSRTAQGQPQHF
TRBJ2-7,TRBD1,NA,TRBV9,TGTGCCAGCAGCGTAGACAGGGGAGTTGGCGAGCAGTACTTC,CASSVDRGVGEQYF
TRBJ2-7,NA,NA,TRBV13,TGTGCCAGCAGCGAAAGAGTCTACGAGCAGTACTTC,CASSERVYEQYF
TRBJ2-7,NA,NA,TRBV1,TGCACCAGCAGCCAAGACCCCGAGCGGGAGGGCCAGTACGAGCAGTACTTC,CTSSQDPEREGQYEQYF
TRBJ2-7,NA,NA,TRBV27,TGTGCCAGCAGTGCCAGGGGGGGGCTCCTATTCGAGCAGTACTTC,CASSARGGLLFEQYF
TRBJ2-7,NA,NA,TRBV27,TGTGCCAGCAGTTTCCTTCCGGGAGCCTACGAGCAGTACTTC,CASSFLPGAYEQYF
TRBJ2-2,TRBD1,once,TRBV5-1,TGCGCCAGCAGCCACCTCTATGGGGGACAGGGAACGAACACCGGGGAGCTGTTTTTT,CASSHLYGGQGTNTGELFF
TRBJ2-7,TRBD2,NA,TRBV27,TGTGCCAGCAGTTCCCTGGGGACTAGCTATTACGAGCAGTACTTC,CASSSLGTSYYEQYF
TRBJ2-7,NA,once,TRBV5-6,TGTGCCAGCAGCTTTGGATACTTGACTTACGAGCAGTACTTC,CASSFGYLTYEQYF
TRBJ2-5,NA,NA,TRBV13,TGTGCCAGCAGCTACTCGGACAGCCAAGAGACCCAGTACTTC,CASSYSDSQETQYF
TRBJ2-3,TRBD2,NA,TRBV5-1,TGCGCCAGCGCTCGGGGACTAGCGCTGCCAGATACGCAGTATTTT,CASARGLALPDTQYF
TRBJ2-7,NA,NA,TRBV19,TGTGCCAGTAGTATCGGCGGGGCGGCGTACGAGCAGTACTTC,CASSIGGAAYEQYF
TRBJ2-7,NA,NA,TRBV7-6,TGTGCCAGCAGCGGGGGTGGTAGCGGCTACGAGCAGTACTTC,CASSGGGSGYEQYF
TRBJ2-1,NA,NA,TRBV29-1,TGCAGCGTTGAAAGGCAGAACCTCAATGAGCAGTTCTTC,CSVERQNLNEQFF
TRBJ2-7,NA,NA,TRBV18,TGTGCCAGCTCCGGACTCACCTACGAGCAGTACTTC,CASSGLTYEQYF
TRBJ2-3,TRBD2,NA,TRBV5-5,TGTGCCAGCAGCTTGGCAGCGGGAATTTACACAGATACGCAGTATTTT,CASSLAAGIYTDTQYF
TRBJ2-7,NA,NA,TRBV29-1,TGCAGCGTAAGAGGAGGGCCATCCTACGAGCAGTACTTC,CSVRGGPSYEQYF
TRBJ2-7,NA,NA,TRBV7-2,TGTGCCAGCAGCTTAGGGCTAGGGGTGTACGAGCAGTACTTC,CASSLGLGVYEQYF
TRBJ2-7,NA,NA,TRBV27,TGTGCCAGCAGTCTCCTCCGGGACCTACGGTACGAGCAGTACTTC,CASSLLRDLRYEQYF
TRBJ2-1,NA,NA,TRBV7-3,TGTGCCAGCAGCTTCACTGGAGTTTGGAATGAGCAGTTCTTC,CASSFTGVWNEQFF
TRBJ2-7,TRBD1,NA,TRBV7-9,TGTGCCAGCAGCCTTGACAGGGCCGAGCAGTACTTC,CASSLDRAEQYF
TRBJ2-7,TRBD2,NA,TRBV19,TGTGCCAGTAGTATAGGAGCGGGATCTACCTACGAGCAGTACTTC,CASSIGAGSTYEQYF
TRBJ2-7,NA,NA,TRBV27,TGTGCCAGCAGTCAAACTAGCACCGAGCAGTACTTC,CASSQTSTEQYF
TRBJ2-5,TRBD1,NA,TRBV5-1,TGCGCCAGCAGCTCCTCTACTGGGGACAGGGCGACGGGACCCCAAGAGACCCAGTACTTC,CASSSSTGDRATGPQETQYF
TRBJ2-1,TRBD2,NA,TRBV4-2,TGTGCCAGCAGCCAAGGGGTAGCGGGGGCTATAAATGAGCAGTTCTTC,CASSQGVAGAINEQFF
TRBJ2-2,TRBD2,NA,TRBV7-9,TGTGCCAGCAGCCTAGCGGGCCAGGAAAGAAACACCGGGGAGCTGTTTTTT,CASSLAGQERNTGELFF
TRBJ1-5,NA,NA,TRBV5-6,TGTGCCAGCAGCTTGGCGGGTGGGGGAAATCAGCCCCAGCATTTT,CASSLAGGGNQPQHF
TRBJ2-3,NA,NA,TRBV28,TGTGCCAGCAGTCTCCTCTGGCAGGGGAGCTTCGGGTCGGCAGATACGCAGTATTTT,CASSLLWQGSFGSADTQYF
TRBJ2-6,NA,NA,TRBV7-9,TGTGCCAGCAGCCAAGGCGCCATCTTCCCCCGCTCTGGGGCCAACGTCCTGACTTTC,CASSQGAIFPRSGANVLTF
TRBJ1-4,NA,NA,TRBV2,TGTGCCAGCAAATGGAACAGCTTTGCAACTAATGAAAAACTGTTTTTT,CASKWNSFATNEKLFF
TRBJ1-4,NA,NA,TRBV4-3,TGCGCCAGCAGCCAAGATCTTTCCGAAAAACTGTTTTTT,CASSQDLSEKLFF
TRBJ2-2,NA,NA,TRBV7-7,TGTGCTAGCACTGGTTCTCTAGGCGGAACCGGGGAGCTGTTTTTT,CASTGSLGGTGELFF
TRBJ2-7,TRBD2,NA,TRBV7-3,TGTGCCAGCAGCTTAATCGGGGGTAGCGGGAGCGAGCAGTACTTC,CASSLIGGSGSEQYF
TRBJ2-3,TRBD2,once,TRBV9,TGTGCCAGCAGCACTAGCGGGAGGGCCCCTGATACGCAGTATTTT,CASSTSGRAPDTQYF
TRBJ1-1,NA,NA,TRBV28,TGTGCCAGCAGCCCAAGGTGGGCGGAAGCTTTCTTT,CASSPRWAEAFF
TRBJ1-5,NA,NA,TRBV27,TGTGCCAGCAGTCGGGGGACTCAGCCCCAGCATTTT,CASSRGTQPQHF
TRBJ2-7,TRBD2,NA,TRBV11-2,TGTGCCAGCAGCTCATGGTTAGCGGGAGAAGACGAGCAGTACTTC,CASSSWLAGEDEQYF
TRBJ1-1,NA,NA,TRBV28,TGTGCCAGCAGTTTACACAAGTATAGCACTGAAGCTTTCTTT,CASSLHKYSTEAFF
TRBJ1-5,NA,NA,TRBV6-5,TGTGCCAGCAGTTACTCGAGTCTTCAGCCCCAGCATTTT,CASSYSSLQPQHF
TRBJ2-1,TRBD2,NA,TRBV14,TGTGCCAGCAGCTCACGGACTAGCGTCTCCTACAATGAGCAGTTCTTC,CASSSRTSVSYNEQFF
TRBJ1-2,NA,NA,TRBV9,TGTGCCAGCAGCGTGAGCGGAGAGATGGTCAACTATGGCTACACCTTC,CASSVSGEMVNYGYTF
TRBJ2-6,NA,once,TRBV5-1,TGCGCCAGCAGCTTGGACCCCTCTGGGGCCAACGTCCTGACTTTC,CASSLDPSGANVLTF
TRBJ1-1,TRBD1,once,TRBV29-1,TGCAGCGTGGAAACAGGGGTAGTCACTGAAGCTTTCTTT,CSVETGVVTEAFF
TRBJ1-2,NA,once,TRBV2,TGTGCCAGCAGAGCAAGGGGAGGAACTTATGGCTACACCTTC,CASRARGGTYGYTF
TRBJ2-3,TRBD2,once,TRBV5-1,TGCGCCAGCAGCGGTAAGACTAGCGCCTATGCTCCCAGCGGCACAGATACGCAGTATTTT,CASSGKTSAYAPSGTDTQYF
TRBJ1-1,NA,NA,TRBV30,TGTGCCTGGAGTGTGGACGGAGGGAACACTGAAGCTTTCTTT,CAWSVDGGNTEAFF